This TCR beta chain stems from a study of T cells in Graves' hyperthyroidism and ophthalmopathy (dated by TCRdb to about 2019). Concerning the study at large: Peripheral blood samples were taken at initial diagnosis, before any treatment was given. A discovery cohort of about a hundred patients, about 44 with Graves' ophthalmopathy and 55 to 65 with stable Graves' hyperthyroidism, was used to find distinguishing TCR V-J signatures. Prospective prediction of ophthalmopathy was tested in an independent validation cohort consisting of fewer than 20 hyperthyroidism patients and around 17 patients who later progressed to ophthalmopathy. The 90 to 100 discovery patients were randomly split 7:3 into training and test sets. Thyroid tissue and blood T-cell repertoires from six or seven Graves' hyperthyroidism patients were also compared in the study. Following sampling, methimazole starting at 30 mg daily was given to hyperthyroidism patients, and high-dose intravenous methylprednisolone was given to ophthalmopathy patients. The paper describes TCR Vbeta CDR3 sequencing of 120 to 150 peripheral blood samples, made up of 43 ophthalmopathy patients, 70 to 75 hyperthyroidism patients and some 17 progressor patients.

Amplification of TCR beta CDR3 regions was carried out from RNA transcripts. The TCR CDR3 was subjected to a first round of RT-PCR using the HTBI primer set and the Qiagen OneStep RT-PCR kit. A second multiplex PCR round built the libraries, followed by size selection and purification. Sequencing of the libraries was done on an Illumina HiSeq2000 using paired-end 100 bp reads. For the original study's pipeline: Raw data were processed with SOAPnuke, discarding reads with adapters, uncalled bases, mean Phred below 15, or no exact constant-primer or identifier match. High-quality paired reads were merged using COPE v1.2.5, and each unique nucleotide sequence was defined as a clonotype. MiTCR v1.1 was used to align the clonotypes against IMGT TRBV, TRBD and TRBJ reference segments. Analysis was restricted to V-J combinations with a frequency above 0.0001, which covered about 99% of repertoires. A TCS score was defined as the ratio between F50 (clonal expansion) and ExV (chaos), using BLOSUM62-based TCRdist between CDR3 peptides within each V-J. Welch's t-statistics and random forest reduced around 550 V-J features to 13, which were used in a naive Bayes classifier (R e1071). TCRdb trimmed public reads at Q25 via fastp, called clones via MiXCR and kept in-frame beta chains. Rows with a matching CDR3 protein are joined into one entry that keeps the most common DNA and genes. Clone size and V and J calls follow TCRdb, not the original study. The sample table records about 700,000 distinct CDR3 sequences; 14% of these occur just once. The top ten constitute about 10% of the sample.

Stable Graves' hyperthyroidism was defined as no progression to ophthalmopathy during 18 months of follow-up. The hyperthyroidism patients were between 18 and 65 years old and newly diagnosed, with a disease duration of less than 2 months. Patients with uncontrolled infections, other autoimmune diseases, pregnancy or lactation were excluded. Diagnoses relied on clinical symptoms, serum thyroxine and TRAb, thyroid ultrasound and orbital computed tomography. PBMCs were isolated from about 9.2 ml of fresh peripheral blood by Ficoll-Paque density gradient centrifugation. Trizol reagent was used to extract total RNA, and RNA quality was then checked on an Agilent 2100 Bioanalyzer. Summary of the overall study and its limitations: A 13 V-J signature model separated ophthalmopathy from stable hyperthyroidism, with nearly 90% sensitivity and 81% to 82% specificity in cross-validation and 80%/75% in testing. Most expanded thyroid clonotypes (frequency above 0.001) were also detected in blood, a finding suggesting that blood repertoires may reflect thyroid immune responses. No statistical method was used to set the sample size in advance, and investigators knew the group allocation. In validation, the model predicted progression to ophthalmopathy a median of around 6.5 months before onset, with roughly 71% sensitivity and roughly 79% specificity.

Trimming accounts for 1 base at V and 3 bases at J, while the number of junction bases matched to no gene is 4. Including cysteine and phenylalanine, the CDR3 has 14 amino acids. Just the 42-base CDR3 DNA is kept, in frame starting at base 1. CDR1 DFQATT and CDR2 SNEGSKA are derived from the germline V gene (reference sequence). This clonotype has only a few counts. There is no known antigen for this receptor. No clone much larger than this one lies a single base away; base qualities are absent. What was sequenced was blood. This TCR came from a young woman with Graves' hyperthyroidism. This receptor chain uses TRBV20-1 and TRBJ1-2; the junction holds 8 bases that match TRBD1. This receptor has the CDR3 CSARGYRGYYGYTF. DNA sequence: TGCAGTGCTAGAGGGTACAGGGGGTACTATGGCTACACCTTC.